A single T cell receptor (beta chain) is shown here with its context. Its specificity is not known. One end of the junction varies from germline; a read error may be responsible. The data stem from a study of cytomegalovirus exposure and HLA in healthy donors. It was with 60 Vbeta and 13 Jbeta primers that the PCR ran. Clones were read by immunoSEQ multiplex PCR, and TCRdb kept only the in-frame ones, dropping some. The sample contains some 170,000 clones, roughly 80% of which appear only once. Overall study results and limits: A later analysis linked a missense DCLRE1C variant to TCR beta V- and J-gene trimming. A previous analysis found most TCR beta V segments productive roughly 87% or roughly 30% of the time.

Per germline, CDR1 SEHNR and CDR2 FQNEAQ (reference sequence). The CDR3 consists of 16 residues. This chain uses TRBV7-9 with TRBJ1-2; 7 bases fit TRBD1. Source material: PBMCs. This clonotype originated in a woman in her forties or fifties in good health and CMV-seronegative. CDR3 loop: CSSSPRGTATIYGYTF. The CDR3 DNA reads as TGTTCCAGCAGCCCCAGAGGGACAGCAACTATCTATGGCTACACCTTC.